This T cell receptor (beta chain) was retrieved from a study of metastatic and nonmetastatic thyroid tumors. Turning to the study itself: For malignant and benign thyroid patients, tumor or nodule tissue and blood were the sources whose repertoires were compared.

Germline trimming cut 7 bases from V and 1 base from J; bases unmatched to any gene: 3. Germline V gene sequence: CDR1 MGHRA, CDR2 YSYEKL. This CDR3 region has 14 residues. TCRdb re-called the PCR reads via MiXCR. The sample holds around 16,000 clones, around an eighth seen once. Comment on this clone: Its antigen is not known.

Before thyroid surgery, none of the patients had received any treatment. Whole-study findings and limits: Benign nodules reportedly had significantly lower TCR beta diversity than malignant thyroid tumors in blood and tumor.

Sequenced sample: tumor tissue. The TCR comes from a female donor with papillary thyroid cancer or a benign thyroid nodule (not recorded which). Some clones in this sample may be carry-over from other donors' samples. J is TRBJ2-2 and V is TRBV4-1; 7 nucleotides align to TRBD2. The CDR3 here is CASNLAGNTGELFF. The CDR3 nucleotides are TGCGCCAGCAACTTAGCGGGGAACACCGGGGAGCTGTTTTTT.